The clone carrying this T cell receptor (beta chain) has at least ten counts. The source of the sample is a study of shared clonotypes between healthy human individuals. Study-wide context: The cohort had a couple of women and three men, ages 18 to 49.

Unsorted PBMC replicate PCRs used about 280 ng DNA, tens of thousands of T cell genomes. Bulk PBMC genomic DNA spanned ten immunoSEQ deep plates. Assay: immunoSEQ multiplex PCR; the TCRdb copy retains only in-frame clones and omits some. The sample lists 450,000 to 500,000 clones; around 80% were seen once. CDR1 and CDR2 from the germline V gene are SQVTM and ANQGSEA. This CDR3 has 16 amino acids. Trimming took 4 bases from V and 4 from J, leaving 20 bases between them. The chain has TRBV29-1 and TRBJ2-1; a weak D match, TRBD2 (5 bases). Source material: PBMCs. The origin of this receptor is a woman aged 40 to 50 in good health. Some clones in this sample may be carry-over from other donors' samples. The CDR3: CSVAVIGGSTYNEQFF. Here the CDR3 DNA reads TGCAGCGTTGCTGTGATCGGAGGATCTACTTACAATGAGCAGTTCTTC.